The rows below give T cell receptor beta chains drawn from one sample of a study of beta chain features in type 1 diabetes. Produced via immunoSEQ multiplex PCR; TCRdb's table is partial and in-frame only. The sample consists of 150,000 to 190,000 clones, 10% of them appearing once. The sequencing sample was made of central memory CD4+ T cells from blood. The receptor source for this set is a man aged 25-40 years with type 1 diabetes. Each CDR3 is given with its conserved first and last residue. The D gene is left open where the match is weak. Some rows mark clone size as missing; the rest say once, few, many or name a class of expanded clone.

v_call	j_call	clone_size	d_call	cdr3_aa	cdr3_nt
TRBV13	TRBJ2-6	few	TRBD1	CASSIQGSGANVLTF	TGTGCCAGCAGCATACAGGGGTCTGGGGCCAACGTCCTGACTTTC
TRBV28	TRBJ1-2	-	TRBD1	CASRRPQRDRNNYGYTF	TGTGCCAGCAGGCGACCCCAACGGGACAGGAATAACTATGGCTACACCTTC
TRBV25-1	TRBJ2-7	few	-	CASSLLGGEQYF	TGTGCCAGCAGCCTCCTCGGGGGTGAGCAGTACTTC
TRBV7-9	TRBJ1-1	-	-	CASSSSGIDRAFF	TGTGCCAGCAGCTCGTCGGGGATAGATCGCGCTTTCTTT
TRBV5-6	TRBJ2-7	-	TRBD2	CASSLGLAGVYEQYF	TGTGCCAGCAGCTTAGGACTAGCGGGAGTCTACGAGCAGTACTTC
TRBV27	TRBJ2-7	few	-	CASHGPDRAYEQYF	TGTGCCAGCCATGGTCCGGACAGAGCCTACGAGCAGTACTTC
TRBV29-1	TRBJ2-6	few	TRBD2	CSVGGGLAGAGANVLTF	TGCAGCGTTGGGGGGGGACTAGCGGGAGCTGGGGCCAACGTCCTGACTTTC
TRBV29-1	TRBJ2-3	few	-	CSVFHRTSTDTQYF	TGCAGCGTTTTTCACAGAACTAGCACAGATACGCAGTATTTT
TRBV6-4	TRBJ2-1	-	-	CASSEVPIGDNEQFF	TGTGCCAGCAGTGAAGTTCCCATAGGAGACAATGAGCAGTTCTTC
TRBV11-2	TRBJ2-7	few	TRBD2	CASSPRLAGGYEQYF	TGTGCCAGCAGCCCCCGACTAGCGGGCGGCTACGAGCAGTACTTC
TRBV15	TRBJ1-5	few	-	CATSRGQINQPQHF	TGTGCCACCAGCAGAGGACAGATCAATCAGCCCCAGCATTTT
TRBV6-1	TRBJ2-2	few	TRBD2	CASRPLAGNTGELFF	TGTGCCAGCAGACCCCTAGCGGGGAACACCGGGGAGCTGTTTTTT
TRBV6-5	TRBJ2-5	-	-	CASSYGWGGLQETQYF	TGTGCCAGCAGTTACGGGTGGGGGGGGCTCCAAGAGACCCAGTACTTC
TRBV28	TRBJ1-2	-	TRBD1	CASSAGQGFGYTF	TGTGCCAGCAGTGCTGGACAGGGGTTCGGCTACACCTTC
TRBV5-4	TRBJ1-2	few	TRBD1	CASSLGGAGGRYGYTF	TGTGCCAGCAGCTTAGGGGGCGCGGGCGGTCGCTATGGCTACACCTTC
TRBV9	TRBJ2-3	few	TRBD2	CASSSGNTDTQYF	TGTGCCAGCTCTAGCGGGAACACAGATACGCAGTATTTT
TRBV6-5	TRBJ2-1	-	TRBD2	CASSYLRAGGYNEQFF	TGTGCCAGCAGTTACCTTCGAGCGGGAGGATACAATGAGCAGTTCTTC
TRBV11-1	TRBJ2-6	-	TRBD1	CAVSGQAHSGANVLTF	TGTGCCGTCTCGGGACAGGCTCACTCTGGGGCCAACGTCCTGACTTTC
TRBV4-2	TRBJ2-1	few	TRBD2	CASSQDGLAGGPGQHEQFF	TGTGCCAGCAGCCAAGATGGACTAGCGGGAGGGCCCGGTCAACATGAGCAGTTCTTC
TRBV30	TRBJ2-5	many	-	CAWSWTEQGQYF	TGTGCCTGGAGTTGGACCGAACAGGGCCAGTACTTC
TRBV18	TRBJ2-7	many	TRBD2	CASSPGVTSGSYEQYF	TGTGCCAGCTCACCAGGAGTAACTAGCGGTTCCTACGAGCAGTACTTC
TRBV5-1	TRBJ2-7	few	TRBD1	CASSLDGQGSEQYF	TGCGCCAGCAGCTTGGATGGACAGGGGTCCGAGCAGTACTTC
TRBV6-5	TRBJ2-3	-	-	CASKTLGDTQYF	TGTGCCAGCAAGACATTAGGAGATACGCAGTATTTT
TRBV7-3	TRBJ2-6	-	-	CASSPQVLGTGANVLTF	TGTGCCAGCAGCCCACAGGTATTGGGCACTGGGGCCAACGTCCTGACTTTC
TRBV7-9	TRBJ2-5	few	-	CASSFRGRETQYF	TGTGCCAGCAGCTTCCGGGGTAGAGAGACCCAGTACTTC
TRBV21-1	TRBJ2-7	-	-	CASSNGRDEQYF	TGTGCCAGCAGCAATGGGAGGGACGAGCAGTACTTC
TRBV5-1	TRBJ1-2	-	-	CASSLGAGLDNYGYTF	TGCGCCAGCAGCTTGGGTGCCGGACTCGATAACTATGGCTACACCTTC
TRBV5-4	TRBJ2-3	-	-	CASSLGGASETDTQYF	TGTGCCAGCAGCTTGGGAGGTGCTAGCGAGACAGATACGCAGTATTTT
TRBV19	TRBJ1-2	few	-	CASSTQGTDGYTF	TGTGCCAGTAGTACGCAGGGGACGGATGGCTACACCTTC
TRBV9	TRBJ2-1	-	TRBD2	CASSVVGGGSNEQFF	TGTGCCAGCAGCGTAGTGGGTGGCGGGAGCAATGAGCAGTTCTTC
TRBV7-9	TRBJ2-7	-	TRBD2	CASSLAGSGTPQYF	TGTGCCAGCAGCTTAGCAGGTAGCGGGACGCCCCAGTACTTC
TRBV19	TRBJ2-5	many	TRBD1	CASSTLTGEIQETQYF	TGTGCCAGTAGTACCCTAACAGGGGAAATCCAAGAGACCCAGTACTTC
TRBV7-3	TRBJ2-5	-	TRBD2	CASGGGRGETQYF	TGTGCCAGCGGCGGGGGAAGAGGAGAGACCCAGTACTTC
TRBV4-1	TRBJ2-2	-	TRBD2	CASSQGLAGAGELFF	TGCGCCAGCAGCCAAGGACTAGCGGGAGCCGGGGAGCTGTTTTTT
TRBV28	TRBJ1-2	-	-	CATTDRAGYTF	TGTGCCACCACAGACCGTGCTGGCTACACCTTC
TRBV9	TRBJ2-3	-	TRBD2	CASSVEAGVTDTQYF	TGTGCCAGCAGCGTAGAAGCGGGAGTCACAGATACGCAGTATTTT
TRBV6-6	TRBJ2-1	few	TRBD2	CASRRTSGRYNEQFF	TGTGCCAGCAGAAGGACTAGCGGGAGGTACAATGAGCAGTTCTTC
TRBV7-8	TRBJ2-4	-	TRBD2	CASSSQPTGLAGDIQYF	TGTGCCAGCAGCTCCCAACCAACAGGACTAGCTGGGGACATTCAGTACTTC
TRBV5-1	TRBJ2-1	-	TRBD1	CASITGGSSSYNEQFF	TGCGCCAGCATAACAGGGGGGAGCAGCTCCTACAATGAGCAGTTCTTC
TRBV19	TRBJ1-5	-	TRBD1	CASQGDRGVPSHQPQHF	TGTGCCAGTCAAGGCGACAGGGGAGTTCCATCCCATCAGCCCCAGCATTTT
TRBV13	TRBJ2-5	-	TRBD2	CASSGRSGSRQETQYF	TGTGCCAGCAGCGGACGTAGCGGGAGTAGGCAAGAGACCCAGTACTTC
TRBV30	TRBJ2-2	-	TRBD2	CARLLAATGELFF	TGTGCCCGCCTACTAGCGGCCACCGGGGAGCTGTTTTTT
TRBV14	TRBJ2-1	-	-	CASSQYSGTRNEQFF	TGTGCCAGCAGCCAGTATTCCGGGACAAGGAATGAGCAGTTCTTC
TRBV7-2	TRBJ1-5	few	-	CASSSPHQPQHF	TGTGCCAGCAGCTCTCCCCATCAGCCCCAGCATTTT
TRBV2	TRBJ2-5	few	TRBD2	CASINTVAGGETQYF	TGTGCCAGCATCAACACCGTAGCGGGAGGAGAGACCCAGTACTTC
TRBV5-1	TRBJ2-3	-	TRBD1	CASSLAKGAIDTQYF	TGCGCCAGCAGCTTGGCCAAGGGGGCGATAGATACGCAGTATTTT
TRBV7-6	TRBJ2-2	-	TRBD2	CASSTLAGVTGELFF	TGTGCCAGCAGCACACTAGCGGGAGTCACCGGGGAGCTGTTTTTT
TRBV7-2	TRBJ2-1	few	-	CASSLAVEYNEQFF	TGTGCCAGCAGCTTAGCAGTAGAGTACAATGAGCAGTTCTTC
TRBV6-5	TRBJ2-5	-	TRBD2	CATARAGVLGETQYF	TGTGCCACGGCGCGGGCGGGAGTATTGGGAGAGACCCAGTACTTC
TRBV7-2	TRBJ2-4	-	-	CASSPEWPLFKNIQYF	TGTGCCAGCAGCCCGGAGTGGCCCCTATTCAAAAACATTCAGTACTTC
TRBV4-2	TRBJ1-5	few	TRBD1	CASSQVTGDSNQPQHF	TGTGCCAGCAGCCAAGTGACAGGGGATAGCAATCAGCCCCAGCATTTT
TRBV28	TRBJ1-2	-	-	CAVGRGMGGYTF	TGTGCCGTCGGGCGAGGGATGGGGGGCTACACCTTC
TRBV7-8	TRBJ1-1	-	-	CASSTHRQENTEAFF	TGTGCCAGCAGCACGCATCGACAGGAGAACACTGAAGCTTTCTTT
TRBV28	TRBJ2-3	-	TRBD1	CASSRTGDSTDTQYF	TGTGCCAGCAGTCGGACAGGGGACTCCACAGATACGCAGTATTTT
TRBV5-1	TRBJ2-5	few	-	CASSRSQETQYF	TGCGCCAGCAGCCGGAGTCAGGAGACCCAGTACTTC
TRBV13	TRBJ2-6	-	-	CASSLGSSGANVLTF	TGTGCCAGCAGCTTAGGCTCCTCTGGGGCCAACGTCCTGACTTTC
TRBV19	TRBJ2-5	-	TRBD2	CASSIASGKETQYF	TGTGCCAGTAGTATCGCTAGCGGAAAAGAGACCCAGTACTTC
TRBV2	TRBJ2-5	-	-	CASSERRGGETQYF	TGTGCCAGCAGTGAAAGGAGGGGTGGAGAGACCCAGTACTTC
TRBV5-6	TRBJ2-4	-	-	CASSSQRGAKNIQYF	TGTGCCAGCAGCTCGCAAAGGGGAGCCAAAAACATTCAGTACTTC
TRBV6-6	TRBJ1-2	few	TRBD1	CASTFPGQGIYGYTF	TGTGCCAGCACCTTCCCGGGACAGGGGATTTATGGCTACACCTTC